This is a list of T cell receptor beta chains from one sample in a study of PD-1 blockade in classical Hodgkin lymphoma. The repertoire was sequenced with immunoSEQ multiplex PCR; TCRdb's copy has only in-frame clones and lacks some. There are approximately 160,000 clones in the sample; about four fifths occur only once, and about 9.2% lies in the top ten. The sample here was peripheral blood mononuclear cells (PBMCs), taken before the second cycle of nivolumab. All receptors come from a human donor with classical Hodgkin lymphoma. Both conserved end residues are part of each CDR3. Fields, in order: D gene, J gene, V gene, clone size, CDR3 DNA, CDR3 protein. A D gene is named only where the DNA matches it firmly. Size is stated for part of the rows, as once, few or many counts, or as a class when the clone is expanded.

>TRBD2|TRBJ2-7|TRBV28|-
TGTGCCAGCAGTTCAAGCCTAGCGGGATTCTACGAGCAGTACTTC
CASSSSLAGFYEQYF
>-|TRBJ2-2|TRBV4-3|once
TGCGCCAGCAGCCATGACGGGAGTTCCGGGGAGCTGTTTTTT
CASSHDGSSGELFF
>TRBD1|TRBJ2-7|TRBV6-1|few
TGTGCCAGCAGTGATATTGGGACAGCGGTAGGCTACGAGCAGTACTTC
CASSDIGTAVGYEQYF
>-|TRBJ2-3|TRBV2|once
TGTGCCAGCAGTGAAGGGGGGGGGCTCACAGATACGCAGTATTTT
CASSEGGGLTDTQYF
>-|TRBJ2-2|TRBV18|-
TGTGCCAGCTCCCCGGATTTGAACACCGGGGAGCTGTTTTTT
CASSPDLNTGELFF
>-|TRBJ2-5|TRBV7-2|few
TGTGCCAGCAGCTTGACTAGTGGAGAGACCCAGTACTTC
CASSLTSGETQYF
>TRBD1|TRBJ2-2|TRBV5-1|-
TGCGCCAGCAGCTTGGACCCCGGGACAGGGCCGCCCGGGGAGCTGTTTTTT
CASSLDPGTGPPGELFF
>TRBD2|TRBJ2-3|TRBV7-3|-
TGTGCCAGCAGCCCCAGTGGGCCGGGAGGGCGGGATACGCAGTATTTT
CASSPSGPGGRDTQYF
>TRBD1|TRBJ1-2|TRBV19|-
TGTGCCAGTAGTTACGGGACAGAGAACTATGGCTACACCTTC
CASSYGTENYGYTF
>TRBD1|TRBJ1-3|TRBV23-1|-
TGCGCCAGCAGTCGTTCACAGGGGGAAAACACCATATATTTT
CASSRSQGENTIYF
>-|TRBJ1-5|TRBV6-1|-
TGTGCCAGCTCCCCGACGGGGAATCAGCCCCAGCATTTT
CASSPTGNQPQHF
>-|TRBJ2-3|TRBV18|once
TGTGCCAGCTCACCAAGAGGTCAGCCGCCAGATACGCAGTATTTT
CASSPRGQPPDTQYF
>-|TRBJ1-1|TRBV6-6|-
TGTGCCAGCAGTTACGGAGGTGCGAACACTGAAGCTTTCTTT
CASSYGGANTEAFF
>-|TRBJ1-4|TRBV19|few
TGTGCCAGTAGTATGTTGGTAAGCAGGGATGAAAAACTGTTTTTT
CASSMLVSRDEKLFF
>TRBD1|TRBJ1-2|TRBV7-2|-
TGTGCCAGCAGTTCGACAGGGTACGGCTACACCTTC
CASSSTGYGYTF
>-|TRBJ2-1|TRBV18|-
TGTGCCAGCTCACCAGGGGGCAATGAGCAGTTCTTC
CASSPGGNEQFF
>-|TRBJ1-5|TRBV9|-
TGTGCCAGCAGCGCAGGACATTCCAGCAATCAGCCCCAGCATTTT
CASSAGHSSNQPQHF
>-|TRBJ1-1|TRBV7-9|few
TGTGCCAGCAGCCCATGGGGGACTGAAGCTTTCTTT
CASSPWGTEAFF
>TRBD1|TRBJ1-4|TRBV5-6|many
TGTGCCAGCAGCTTTTCGGACAGGCCTCGGGAAAAACTGTTTTTT
CASSFSDRPREKLFF
>-|TRBJ2-2|TRBV7-2|-
TGTGCCAGCAGCTTAACCTGGAACACCGGGGAGCTGTTTTTT
CASSLTWNTGELFF
>TRBD1|TRBJ1-4|TRBV4-1|-
TGCGCCAGCAGCCAAGATGGTTTTGTGGGACAGGGGCATGAAAAACTGTTTTTT
CASSQDGFVGQGHEKLFF
>-|TRBJ1-1|TRBV5-1|-
TGCGCCAGCAGCCCCAGCCCCCGGAACACTGAAGCTTTCTTT
CASSPSPRNTEAFF
>TRBD1|TRBJ2-7|TRBV5-1|-
TGCGCCAGCAGCTTGGACAGGGGAGAGGACGAGCAGTACTTC
CASSLDRGEDEQYF
>TRBD1|TRBJ2-7|TRBV6-5|once
TGTGCCAGCAGCCGGGACAGGGCAGGCGAGCAGTACTTC
CASSRDRAGEQYF
>-|TRBJ2-2|TRBV10-3|-
TGTGCCATCACCTCGGGACGAACCTTTTTGAACACCGGGGAGCTGTTTTTT
CAITSGRTFLNTGELFF
>TRBD1|TRBJ1-2|TRBV18|few
TGTGCCAGCTCACAATGGGAAGGGGGCGAGAATGGCTACACCTTC
CASSQWEGGENGYTF
>-|TRBJ1-2|TRBV6-1|-
TGTGCCAGCAGTGCAACCCCGGGGGGCGTTTTGGATGGCTACACCTTC
CASSATPGGVLDGYTF
>TRBD2|TRBJ2-5|TRBV11-2|-
TGTGCCAGCAGCTTACAGGGACTAGTCCAAGAGACCCAGTACTTC
CASSLQGLVQETQYF
>-|TRBJ1-2|TRBV10-2|-
TGCGCCAGCAGTGAGTTCCAAACAGGGACGGGCAACTATGGCTACACCTTC
CASSEFQTGTGNYGYTF
>TRBD2|TRBJ2-3|TRBV7-9|-
TGTGCCAGCAGCCCTTTGGGAGGGTCAGATACGCAGTATTTT
CASSPLGGSDTQYF
>-|TRBJ2-3|TRBV27|-
TGTGCCCACCCCGACCGGAACGGAGGTCCAGAAGATACGCAGTATTTT
CAHPDRNGGPEDTQYF
>TRBD1|TRBJ2-7|TRBV5-4|-
TGTGCCAGCAGCTCCACCTCGGGACAGGGATCCTACGAGCAGTACTTC
CASSSTSGQGSYEQYF
>-|TRBJ1-2|TRBV20-1|-
TGCAGTGCTAGACATGAGACACGGTCCTTC
CSARHETRSF
>-|TRBJ2-3|TRBV29-1|-
TGCAGCGTTGTGTCACTACAGGGCCGCACAGATACGCAGTATTTT
CSVVSLQGRTDTQYF
>-|TRBJ1-2|TRBV4-1|-
TGCGCCAGCAGCCAAGAGGACGGGCTATTAAGCTACACCTTC
CASSQEDGLLSYTF
>-|TRBJ1-5|TRBV29-1|-
TGCAGCGCTATCTTCGGCAGCCTCAATCAGCCCCAGCATTTT
CSAIFGSLNQPQHF
>TRBD1|TRBJ2-1|TRBV29-1|few
TGCAGCGTTGGCAGGGGGAGCCTCAATGAGCAGTTCTTC
CSVGRGSLNEQFF
>-|TRBJ1-2|TRBV14|-
TGTGCCAGCAGCCAAGGGGGGCTCTACTATGGCTACACCTTC
CASSQGGLYYGYTF
>TRBD2|TRBJ2-3|TRBV6-5|once
TGTGCCAGCAGTTCTTTAGCGGGGGGGACAGATACGCAGTATTTT
CASSSLAGGTDTQYF
>TRBD1|TRBJ1-5|TRBV7-9|-
TGTGCCAGCAGCTTAGTTCAGGGGGGGAATAGCAATCAGCCCCAGCATTTT
CASSLVQGGNSNQPQHF
>-|TRBJ2-1|TRBV4-1|-
TGCGCCAGCAGCCAATACGTCAATGAGCAGTTCTTC
CASSQYVNEQFF
>TRBD1|TRBJ2-5|TRBV5-6|once
TGTGCCAGCAGCTCCCAGGGGGCTGGGGAGGAGACCCAGTACTTC
CASSSQGAGEETQYF
>-|TRBJ2-1|TRBV7-3|-
TGTGCCAGCAGCTTATTGGCAAACTCCTACAATGAGCAGTTCTTC
CASSLLANSYNEQFF
>-|TRBJ1-2|TRBV19|-
TGTGCCAGTAGTATGTCCCCCTCCTCTTATGGCTACACCTTC
CASSMSPSSYGYTF
>TRBD1|TRBJ1-6|TRBV5-1|-
TGCGCCAGCAGCACCCGGGACAGTAATTCACCCCTCCACTTT
CASSTRDSNSPLHF
>-|TRBJ2-7|TRBV13|once
TGTGCCAGCAGAAGGGGCACTAGCTACGAGCAGTACTTC
CASRRGTSYEQYF
>-|TRBJ2-6|TRBV30|-
TGTGCCTGGGACGGCTCATCTGGGGCCAACGTCCTGACTTTC
CAWDGSSGANVLTF
>-|TRBJ2-1|TRBV5-6|-
TGTGCCAGCAGTTCCGGACAGCTGAGCTCCTACAATGAGCAGTTCTTC
CASSSGQLSSYNEQFF
>TRBD2|TRBJ2-7|TRBV28|-
TGTGCCAGCCTTCCTTTAGCGGGAGGGTACGAGCAGTACTTC
CASLPLAGGYEQYF
>-|TRBJ1-5|TRBV30|once
TGTGCCTGGAGTGTAGTACAGGAAAGTCAGCCCCAGCATTTT
CAWSVVQESQPQHF
>TRBD1|TRBJ1-2|TRBV5-6|-
TGTGCCAGCAGCTTCCAATGGACAGGGGGCTATGGCTACACCTTC
CASSFQWTGGYGYTF
>-|TRBJ2-7|TRBV7-2|-
TGTGCCAGCAGCTCGGACAGTACCTCCTACGAGCAGTACTTC
CASSSDSTSYEQYF
>TRBD2|TRBJ2-7|TRBV7-8|-
TGTGCCAGCAGCCTCAGGACTAGCGGGAGTCGTGACGAGCAGTACTTC
CASSLRTSGSRDEQYF
>-|TRBJ2-1|TRBV30|many
TGTGCCTGGAGTCGTAATGAGCAGTTCTTC
CAWSRNEQFF